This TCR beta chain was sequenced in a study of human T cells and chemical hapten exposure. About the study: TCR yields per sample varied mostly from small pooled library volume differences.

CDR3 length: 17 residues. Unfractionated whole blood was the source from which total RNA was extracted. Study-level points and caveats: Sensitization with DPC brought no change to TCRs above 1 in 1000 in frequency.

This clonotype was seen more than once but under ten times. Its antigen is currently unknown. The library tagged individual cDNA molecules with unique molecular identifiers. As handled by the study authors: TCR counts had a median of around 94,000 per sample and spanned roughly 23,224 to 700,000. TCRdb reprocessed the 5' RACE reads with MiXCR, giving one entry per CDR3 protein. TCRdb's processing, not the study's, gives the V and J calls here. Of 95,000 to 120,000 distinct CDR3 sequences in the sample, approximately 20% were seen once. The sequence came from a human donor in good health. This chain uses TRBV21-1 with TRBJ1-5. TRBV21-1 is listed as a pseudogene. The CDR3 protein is CASSKGPAKNSNQPQHF. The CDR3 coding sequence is TGTGCCAGCAGCAAAGGACCGGCGAAGAATAGCAATCAGCCCCAGCATTTT.